A selection of T cell receptor beta chains follows, all from one sample in a study of early T cells in non-severe SARS-CoV-2 infection. TCRdb fed the 5' RACE reads into MiXCR, producing one record per CDR3 protein. The repertoire holds 75,000 to 95,000 distinct CDR3 sequences, with 15% to 20% as singletons. This material consisted of whole blood, taken at baseline. Receptor source: an adult who was a healthcare worker with PCR-confirmed SARS-CoV-2 infection or an uninfected control (not recorded which). The CDR3 runs from the conserved cysteine through the conserved F or W. The D gene is left open where the match is weak. Expanded clones are given a class, and other clones once, few, many or no size at all.

NA,TRBV9,TRBJ2-1,NA,CASSVGTLHNEQFF,TGTGCCAGCAGCGTAGGGACGCTTCACAATGAGCAGTTCTTC
few,TRBV27,TRBJ1-2,NA,CASSSVGRSGYTF,TGTGCCAGCAGTTCTGTTGGTCGCAGCGGCTACACCTTC
many,TRBV28,TRBJ2-3,NA,CASSLGRGTDTQYF,TGTGCCAGCAGTTTAGGGCGGGGCACAGATACGCAGTATTTT
NA,TRBV28,TRBJ2-1,NA,CASSLGGAQRLEQFF,TGTGCCAGCAGTTTGGGGGGGGCCCAACGGCTTGAGCAGTTCTTC
few,TRBV10-3,TRBJ2-2,TRBD2,CAIAETSGRTGELFF,TGTGCCATCGCTGAGACTAGCGGGAGGACCGGGGAGCTGTTTTTT
NA,TRBV18,TRBJ2-2,TRBD1,CASSSGQGVSGTGELFF,TGTGCCAGCTCATCGGGACAGGGGGTTTCAGGCACCGGGGAGCTGTTTTTT
NA,TRBV7-8,TRBJ2-3,NA,CASRGPTDTQYF,TGTGCCAGCAGGGGCCCCACAGATACGCAGTATTTT
few,TRBV7-2,TRBJ1-2,TRBD1,CASSKDRIGANYGYTF,TGTGCCAGCAGCAAGGACAGGATTGGTGCTAACTATGGCTACACCTTC
many,TRBV5-4,TRBJ2-1,TRBD1,CASSTGQVPHNEQFF,TGTGCCAGCAGCACAGGACAGGTCCCCCACAATGAGCAGTTCTTC
many,TRBV4-1,TRBJ2-3,NA,CASSQGAGFTDTQYF,TGCGCCAGCAGCCAAGGTGCGGGATTCACAGATACGCAGTATTTT
NA,TRBV29-1,TRBJ2-1,NA,CSIEAWSREAYNEQFF,TGCAGCATTGAAGCCTGGTCCAGGGAGGCCTACAATGAGCAGTTCTTC
NA,TRBV28,TRBJ2-2,NA,CASRPRQVVNTGELFF,TGTGCCAGCAGGCCGCGACAGGTCGTAAACACCGGGGAGCTGTTTTTT
NA,TRBV28,TRBJ1-1,NA,CASSLWTGNTEAFF,TGTGCCAGCAGTTTATGGACAGGGAACACTGAAGCTTTCTTT
few,TRBV7-2,TRBJ2-5,TRBD1,CASSFDRGETQYF,TGTGCCAGCAGCTTTGACAGGGGGGAGACCCAGTACTTC
NA,TRBV18,TRBJ1-2,NA,CASSPDGNYGYTF,TGTGCCAGCTCGCCCGACGGAAACTATGGCTACACCTTC
NA,TRBV12-3/TRBV12-4,TRBJ2-1,NA,CASSPQGASYNEQFF,TGTGCCAGCAGTCCCCAGGGCGCATCCTACAATGAGCAGTTCTTC
many,TRBV28,TRBJ1-1,NA,CASSSTGITEAFF,TGTGCCAGCAGTTCAACAGGGATCACTGAAGCTTTCTTT
few,TRBV7-9,TRBJ2-5,NA,CATEGGRETQYF,TGTGCCACAGAGGGAGGCCGAGAGACCCAGTACTTC
few,TRBV2,TRBJ2-7,TRBD2,CASSGVAGGGEQYF,TGTGCCAGCAGTGGAGTAGCGGGAGGTGGGGAGCAGTACTTC
few,TRBV7-2,TRBJ1-1,TRBD1,CASSYRGRMNTEAFF,TGTGCCAGCAGCTACAGGGGGCGCATGAACACTGAAGCTTTCTTT
many,TRBV6-4,TRBJ2-3,NA,CASSERGTDTQYF,TGTGCCAGCAGTGAACGGGGGACAGATACGCAGTATTTT
few,TRBV5-1,TRBJ2-7,TRBD2,CASRAPGGYEQYF,TGCGCCAGCAGAGCGCCGGGGGGCTACGAGCAGTACTTC
NA,TRBV6-5,TRBJ1-2,NA,CASRTGQHFYGYTF,TGTGCCAGCAGAACGGGACAACACTTCTATGGCTACACCTTC
few,TRBV10-3,TRBJ2-5,NA,CAIREGSGSETQYF,TGTGCCATCAGGGAGGGATCAGGTTCAGAGACCCAGTACTTC
once,TRBV20-1,TRBJ2-5,NA,CSARRETQYF,TGCAGTGCTAGACGAGAGACCCAGTACTTC
many,TRBV2,TRBJ2-1,NA,CASRDYNEQFF,TGTGCCAGCAGAGACTACAATGAGCAGTTCTTC
NA,TRBV28,TRBJ2-7,NA,CASNRGGRGSYEQYF,TGTGCCAGCAACCGCGGGGGCAGGGGCTCCTACGAGCAGTACTTC
few,TRBV25-1,TRBJ2-7,NA,CASREGSSYEQYF,TGTGCCAGCAGGGAGGGTAGCTCCTACGAGCAGTACTTC
few,TRBV7-2,TRBJ2-3,TRBD2,CASSPRTSGIMQYF,TGTGCCAGCAGCCCGCGGACTAGCGGGATAATGCAGTATTTT
many,TRBV11-2,TRBJ2-1,NA,CASSLGPRNEQFF,TGTGCCAGCAGCTTAGGTCCGAGGAATGAGCAGTTCTTC
NA,TRBV3-1,TRBJ2-7,NA,CASSQDIGTNSYEQYF,TGTGCCAGCAGCCAAGATATAGGGACAAATTCCTACGAGCAGTACTTC
few,TRBV28,TRBJ1-2,NA,CASSRWGYTF,TGTGCCAGCAGTCGTTGGGGCTACACCTTC
few,TRBV20-1,TRBJ2-1,NA,CSAIRAVEQFF,TGCAGTGCCATAAGAGCGGTTGAGCAGTTCTTC
many,TRBV12-3/TRBV12-4,TRBJ1-1,NA,CASSLGDARRDF,TGTGCCAGCAGTTTAGGGGACGCCCGGAGGGACTTT
NA,TRBV20-1,TRBJ2-7,NA,CSARTVIHEQYF,TGCAGTGCTAGGACAGTTATCCACGAGCAGTACTTC
NA,TRBV20-1,TRBJ1-1,NA,CSASTEAFF,TGCAGTGCGAGTACTGAAGCTTTCTTT
many,TRBV14,TRBJ2-3,TRBD2,CASSPGLALTDTQYF,TGTGCCAGCAGCCCCGGACTAGCGCTCACAGATACGCAGTATTTT
NA,TRBV30,TRBJ2-3,TRBD2,CAWRLLAGTDTQYF,TGTGCCTGGAGGTTACTAGCGGGGACAGATACGCAGTATTTT
few,TRBV12-3/TRBV12-4,TRBJ2-5,TRBD2,CASSPGGLTQYF,TGTGCCAGCAGCCCCGGGGGGTTGACCCAGTACTTC
NA,TRBV6-2/TRBV6-3,TRBJ2-5,TRBD2,CASSYGTSGWIETQYF,TGTGCCAGCAGTTACGGGACTAGCGGGTGGATAGAGACCCAGTACTTC
NA,TRBV12-3/TRBV12-4,TRBJ1-4,NA,CASSPLRGSRTAANEKLFF,TGTGCCAGCAGTCCTCTCCGGGGCAGCAGAACAGCGGCTAATGAAAAACTGTTTTTT
many,TRBV12-3/TRBV12-4,TRBJ2-2,NA,CASSLRPITGELFF,TGTGCCAGCAGTTTGAGGCCTATCACCGGGGAGCTGTTTTTT
few,TRBV5-1,TRBJ2-2,TRBD2,CASSLGEGRTGELFF,TGCGCCAGCAGCTTGGGGGAGGGCCGCACCGGGGAGCTGTTTTTT
NA,TRBV28,TRBJ2-7,TRBD1,CASRRGQGVYEQYF,TGTGCCAGCCGCCGTGGGCAGGGGGTCTACGAGCAGTACTTC
NA,TRBV5-4,TRBJ1-1,NA,CASSRDKNTEAFF,TGTGCCAGCAGCAGGGACAAGAACACTGAAGCTTTCTTT
few,TRBV11-2,TRBJ2-7,TRBD2,CASSYTSGRPYEQYF,TGTGCCAGCAGCTATACTAGCGGGAGGCCCTACGAGCAGTACTTC
few,TRBV14,TRBJ2-3,NA,CASSQEGVTQYF,TGTGCCAGCAGCCAAGAGGGGGTCACGCAGTATTTT
NA,TRBV4-1,TRBJ2-7,TRBD1,CASSQGQGVSYEQYF,TGCGCCAGCAGCCAAGGACAGGGGGTATCCTACGAGCAGTACTTC
few,TRBV4-1,TRBJ1-1,NA,CASSQDDGTEAFF,TGCGCCAGCAGCCAAGACGATGGAACTGAAGCTTTCTTT
NA,TRBV2,TRBJ2-7,TRBD2,CASSKTSGRAEEQYF,TGTGCCAGCAGTAAAACTAGCGGGAGGGCCGAGGAGCAGTACTTC
few,TRBV4-3,TRBJ1-2,NA,CASSQVWDEGDGYTF,TGCGCCAGCAGCCAAGTCTGGGACGAGGGCGATGGCTACACCTTC
few,TRBV27,TRBJ2-2,NA,CASSFGLTGELFF,TGTGCCAGCAGTTTCGGGCTTACCGGGGAGCTGTTTTTT
few,TRBV20-1,TRBJ2-7,TRBD2,CSAPAGGSAYEQYF,TGCAGTGCTCCAGCGGGAGGGTCCGCATACGAGCAGTACTTC
many,TRBV14,TRBJ2-4,NA,CASSQGVAIQYF,TGTGCCAGCAGCCAAGGGGTCGCCATTCAGTACTTC
many,TRBV7-9,TRBJ1-2,NA,CASSLVLESGYTF,TGTGCCAGCAGCTTAGTGCTTGAGAGCGGCTACACCTTC
few,TRBV12-3/TRBV12-4,TRBJ1-1,NA,CASSSWGRNTEAFF,TGTGCCAGCAGTTCCTGGGGGAGGAACACTGAAGCTTTCTTT
NA,TRBV6-2/TRBV6-3,TRBJ2-7,TRBD1,CASSYWTGPFSSYEQYF,TGTGCCAGCAGTTATTGGACAGGGCCCTTTTCCTCCTACGAGCAGTACTTC